These 29 T cell receptor beta chains came from one sample sequenced in a study of patients and donors after allogeneic stem cell transplantation. TCRdb re-derived calls from the RT-PCR reads in MiXCR, one entry per CDR3 protein. The sample holds 800,000 to 1,000,000 distinct CDR3 sequences; over 15% are singletons and the top ten take 6%. Sequenced input: blood, either unsorted or a sorted T cell fraction (not recorded which). The receptors shown here come from a human donor who was either an allogeneic HSCT recipient or a stem cell or donor lymphocyte infusion donor (not recorded which). It is not recorded whose cells these are; they may come from a transplant donor.

The chain's CDR3 is CASSPETSGYF. The CDR3 nucleotides are TGTGCCAGCAGCCCGGAGACTAGCGGGTACTTC. The chain employs TRBV2 and TRBJ2-7, with 9 positions matching TRBD2. From germline, CDR1 is SNHLY and CDR2 FYNNEI. V dropped 6 bases and J dropped 12; count of bases not matched to a gene: 6. This CDR3 has 11 amino acids.

The sample holds many counts of this clonotype. This sequence joins TRBV11-2 and TRBJ2-1; TRBD2 matches 8 bases. Germline CDR1 reads SGHAT; CDR2 reads FQNNGV. The CDR3 extends over 14 amino acids. The V segment lost 0 bases and the J segment 8 bases; nucleotides outside the gene matches: 3. CDR3 sequence reads: CASSLEPSGHEQFF. The CDR3, as DNA: TGTGCCAGCAGCTTAGAACCTAGCGGGCATGAGCAGTTCTTC. The variable domain in full, with the rest retrieved from reference TRBV11-2 and TRBJ2-1, is EAGVAQSPRYKIIEKRQSVAFWCNPISGHATLYWYQQILGQGPKLLIQFQNNGVVDDSQLPKDRFSAERLKGVDSTLKIQPAKLEDSAVYLCASSLEPSGHEQFFGPGTRLTVL.

The chain joins TRBV27 to TRBJ2-7; a weak D match, TRBD1 (6 bases). With 2 bases removed from V and 2 bases from J, the gap between germline ends came to 13 bases. Germline V gives CDR1 MNHEY, CDR2 SMNVEV (reference sequence). CDR3 length: 15 amino acids. The CDR3 DNA sequence: TGTGCCAGCAGTTTAAGTCAGGGGATTACCTACGAGCAGTACTTC. Protein sequence: CASSLSQGITYEQYF.

This chain links TRBV14 with TRBJ2-3; 8 bases agree with TRBD2. CDR1 is SGHDN, CDR2 FVKESK, per germline. This CDR3 region has 16 residues. Trimming took 6 bases from V and 0 from J; bases not matched to a gene: 8. In DNA form, the CDR3 reads TGTGCCAGCAGTCGGACTAGCCATCCTAGCACAGATACGCAGTATTTT. Its translation: CASSRTSHPSTDTQYF.

The rearrangement joins TRBV24-1 to TRBJ2-7; 8 nucleotides match TRBD1. Trimming at V came to 2 bases and at J to 4 bases, leaving 6 bases not matched to a gene. CDR3 length: 15 amino acids. Per the germline V gene, CDR1 is KGHDR and CDR2 is SFDVKD. The CDR3 DNA is TGTGCCACCAGTGATTCTCAGGGGGCTGAGTACGAGCAGTACTTC. The encoded protein is CATSDSQGAEYEQYF.

This clonotype appeared a few times. This chain uses TRBV4-3 with TRBJ1-6; D might be TRBD1 (5 bases). Looked up from germline, CDR1 is LGHNA and CDR2 is YSLEER. The CDR3 covers 17 residues. Trimming removed 0 bases from V and 9 bases from J, with 18 bases in between. CDR3 residues: CASSQDILEGVGSPLHF. The CDR3, as DNA: TGCGCCAGCAGCCAAGATATACTGGAAGGGGTTGGTTCACCCCTCCACTTT.

In this sample, this clonotype turned up a few times. This rearrangement joins TRBV5-1 to TRBJ1-1; possible D gene TRBD1, 6 bases. This CDR3 comprises 15 residues. CDR1 and CDR2 (germline): SGHRS, YFSETQ. V lost 0 bases and J 9 bases, leaving 18 bases between the germline ends. CDR3: CASSLDTGSTLQAFF. DNA for the CDR3: TGCGCCAGCAGCTTGGATACAGGGTCCACCCTCCAAGCTTTCTTT.

This chain joins TRBV5-1 and TRBJ2-3; D is uncertain. CDR1 SGHRS and CDR2 YFSETQ come from the germline V gene. V shed 6 bases and J shed 4 bases, with 21 bases lying between them. The CDR3 spans 16 residues. The CDR3 is CASTLTPPPWADTQYF. CDR3 DNA sequence: TGCGCCAGCACCCTGACTCCCCCCCCGTGGGCAGATACGCAGTATTTT.

The sample holds a few counts of this clonotype. The chain joins TRBV6-2 or TRBV6-3 to TRBJ2-1; TRBD1 matches 10 bases. The CDR3 totals 16 residues. With V trimmed by 2 bases and J by 4 bases, 5 bases remained unmatched. The germline V gene has CDR1 MNHEY and CDR2 SVGEGT. The CDR3 protein is CASSYIRDRGYNEQFF. The CDR3, as DNA: TGTGCCAGCAGTTACATCCGGGACAGGGGTTACAATGAGCAGTTCTTC.

This clonotype was seen only a few times. The V gene is TRBV10-3, the J gene TRBJ2-1, with 11 positions matching TRBD2. The CDR3 is 16 amino acids. The trim removed 4 bases at V and 4 bases at J, leaving 6 bases unmatched. CDR1 is ENHRY and CDR2 is SYGVKD in the germline V gene. CDR3 sequence reads: CAISVIVAGGYNEQFF. In nucleotides, the CDR3 is TGTGCCATCAGTGTAATTGTAGCGGGGGGGTACAATGAGCAGTTCTTC.

V gene TRBV20-1 combines with J gene TRBJ2-7; D gene ambiguous. This CDR3 spans 12 amino acids. Deletions cut 3 bases from V and 3 bases from J, with 9 bases between. Looked up from germline, CDR1 is DFQATT and CDR2 is SNEGSKA (reference sequence). CDR3: CSARGSVYEQYF. CDR3 nucleotide sequence: TGCAGTGCTAGGGGCAGCGTCTACGAGCAGTACTTC.

The chain uses TRBV12-3 or TRBV12-4 and TRBJ2-7; 8 nucleotides line up with TRBD2. V dropped 5 bases and J dropped 2; count of bases not matched to a gene: 11. The CDR3 runs to 16 residues. The CDR3 DNA reads as TGTGCCAGCAGTAATTTCCTTAGCGGGGCCCCCTACGAGCAGTACTTC. This gives the protein CASSNFLSGAPYEQYF.

The chain couples TRBV9 to TRBJ2-3; D not resolved. V lost 3 bases and J lost 0, with 11 bases in between. Germline CDR1 and CDR2: SGDLS and YYNGEE. This CDR3 region has 15 residues. The CDR3 loop reads CASSEGATSTDTQYF. The CDR3 region has the DNA TGTGCCAGCAGCGAGGGCGCAACGAGCACAGATACGCAGTATTTT.

V gene TRBV12-3 or TRBV12-4 combines with J gene TRBJ1-3; no clear D. This CDR3 comprises 11 residues. Trimming shortened V by 5 bases and J by 5 bases, and 4 bases separated the two germline ends. As DNA, the CDR3 is TGTGCCAGCAGTCGTCGAAACACCATATATTTT. This encodes CASSRRNTIYF.

This chain uses TRBV3-1 with TRBJ2-5, with D tentatively TRBD1 (6 bases). CDR1 is LGHDT and CDR2 is YNNKEL in the germline V gene (reference sequence). Trimming removed 1 base at V and 3 bases at J, with 18 bases between. The CDR3 runs 17 residues. The CDR3 DNA reads TGTGCCAGCAGCCAAGGACGTAAACAGGGACCGAAAGAGACCCAGTACTTC. Residues: CASSQGRKQGPKETQYF.

This clonotype was observed a few times. The rearrangement joins TRBV12-3 or TRBV12-4 to TRBJ2-1; 9 bases agree with TRBD1. There are 14 residues in the CDR3. V lost 6 bases to trimming and J lost 8 bases; unmatched junction nucleotides: 8. DNA of the CDR3: TGTGCCAGCAGCAGGACAGGGGAAGCCTATGAGCAGTTCTTC. Encoded protein: CASSRTGEAYEQFF.

The V call is TRBV24-1, the J call TRBJ2-2; no firm D call. The CDR3 spans 16 residues. V was cut by 2 bases and J by 1 base, with 10 bases left in between. CDR1 and CDR2 (germline): KGHDR, SFDVKD. The CDR3 DNA sequence: TGTGCCACCAGTGATTCCGGACGGATGAACACCGGGGAGCTGTTTTTT. This encodes CATSDSGRMNTGELFF.

This clonotype has ten or more counts. The chain carries TRBV9 and TRBJ1-6; D gene unclear. Deletions cut 0 bases from V and 0 bases from J, with 4 bases between. Germline CDR1 is SGDLS and CDR2 is YYNGEE. There are 15 residues in the CDR3. Here the CDR3 reads CASSVGSSYNSPLHF. For the CDR3, the DNA is TGTGCCAGCAGCGTAGGGAGCTCCTATAATTCACCCCTCCACTTT.

This clonotype has more than one count but fewer than ten. In DNA form, the CDR3 reads TGTGCCAGCAGTGAACAAGAGACTCGCACCGGGGAGCTGTTTTTT. As protein: CASSEQETRTGELFF. V gene TRBV2 combines with J gene TRBJ2-2; D ambiguous. The CDR3 totals 15 residues. Germline values: CDR1 SNHLY, CDR2 FYNNEI. Trimming shortened V by 2 bases and J by 4 bases, and 11 bases separated the two germline ends. Full variable domain (rest looked up from reference TRBV2 and TRBJ2-2): EPEVTQTPSHQVTQMGQEVILRCVPISNHLYFYWYRQILGQKVEFLVSFYNNEISEKSEIFDDQFSVERPDGSNFTLKIRSTKLEDSAMYFCASSEQETRTGELFFGEGSRLTVL.

This chain links TRBV7-9 with TRBJ2-3; no definite D call. The germline gives CDR1 SEHNR, CDR2 FQNEAQ (reference sequence). The V end was cut by 7 bases, the J end by 6 bases, with 11 bases between. The CDR3 sequence is 12 residues long. The CDR3 DNA follows: TGTGCCAGCATCACTAAAGGGGATACGCAGTATTTT. Encoded protein: CASITKGDTQYF.

The CDR3 DNA reads TGTGCCAGCAGCTCCCGACAGCCATATAATTCACCCCTCCACTTT. Translating it yields CASSSRQPYNSPLHF. The chain uses TRBV5-5 and TRBJ1-6, with D tentatively TRBD1 (5 bases). V gave up 3 bases and J gave up 4 bases, with 11 bases separating them. Germline assignment: CDR1 SGHKS and CDR2 YYEKEE (reference sequence). The CDR3 is 15 amino acids.

The genes are TRBV20-1 and TRBJ2-2; 9 bases line up with TRBD1. Losses at the gene ends were 7 bases for V and 4 bases for J; bases not matched to a gene: 4. This CDR3 is 13 amino acids long. Germline values: CDR1 DFQATT, CDR2 SNEGSKA (reference sequence). CDR3 in DNA: TGCAGTGTTTCGGGACAGGGCACCGGGGAGCTGTTTTTT. This codes for CSVSGQGTGELFF.

The sample holds a few counts of this clonotype. The chain carries TRBV29-1 and TRBJ2-3; tentative D call: TRBD1 (6 bases). The germline gives CDR1 SQVTM, CDR2 ANQGSEA. This CDR3 is 12 amino acids long. V was trimmed by 3 bases and J by 3 bases, leaving 7 bases between them. This CDR3 reads CSVERGTDTQYF. In DNA, the CDR3 is TGCAGCGTTGAGAGGGGGACAGATACGCAGTATTTT.

In the case of this clonotype: A read error may account for a junction end that differs from germline. V and J are TRBV20-1 and TRBJ2-1; TRBD2 might be the D (6 bases). This CDR3 is built from 17 residues. Per the germline V gene, CDR1 is DFQATT and CDR2 is SNEGSKA (reference sequence). CDR3 DNA sequence: TGCAGTGCTGCCCGTCGGCGGGACCCGAGCTCCTACGATGAGCAGTTCTTC. Its protein is CSAARRRDPSSYDEQFF.

This clonotype was recorded a few times. J is TRBJ2-7 and V is TRBV20-1; D is possibly TRBD1 (6 bases). Per the germline V gene, CDR1 is DFQATT and CDR2 is SNEGSKA (reference sequence). With 0 bases removed from V and 4 bases from J, the gap between germline ends came to 16 bases. The length of the CDR3 is 15 residues. The CDR3 region is CSARDLGRGPYEQYF. CDR3 bases: TGCAGTGCTAGAGATCTCGGCAGGGGTCCGTACGAGCAGTACTTC.

V usage is TRBV6-1 and J usage is TRBJ1-5, with a weak D call TRBD1 (5 bases). Germline V gene lookup returns CDR1 MNHNS and CDR2 SASEGT. V shed 0 bases and J shed 4 bases, with 10 bases lying between them. CDR3 length: 15 residues. CDR3 protein: CASSEAGAQNQPQHF. The CDR3 bases are TGTGCCAGCAGTGAAGCAGGGGCTCAGAATCAGCCCCAGCATTTT.

The J gene is TRBJ2-1, the V gene TRBV12-3 or TRBV12-4; 7 bases match TRBD2. The V segment lost 4 bases and the J segment 5 bases; nucleotides outside the gene matches: 5. The CDR3 covers 14 residues. The CDR3 DNA is TGTGCCAGCAGTTCACAGCGGGGTGACAATGAGCAGTTCTTC. Encoded protein: CASSSQRGDNEQFF.

This clonotype was found a few times. The rearrangement joins TRBV9 to TRBJ2-2, with 10 bases fitting TRBD2. The CDR3 spans 18 residues. Unmatched junction bases numbered 6, after V lost 1 base and J lost 0 bases. CDR1 and CDR2 (germline): SGDLS, YYNGEE. The CDR3 loop is CASSVTSSGGPNTGELFF. CDR3 in DNA: TGTGCCAGCAGCGTAACTTCTAGCGGGGGCCCGAACACCGGGGAGCTGTTTTTT.

In this sample, this clonotype turned up a few times. The gene calls are TRBV5-1 and TRBJ2-2, with TRBD1 as a possible D gene (5 bases). Deletions cut 6 bases from V and 4 bases from J, with 19 bases between. In germline, CDR1 is SGHRS, CDR2 YFSETQ. CDR3 size: 16 residues. This CDR3 reads CASTPGAYKGTGELFF. CDR3 nucleotide sequence: TGCGCCAGCACCCCTGGGGCTTACAAGGGCACCGGGGAGCTGTTTTTT.